The 27 T cell receptor beta chains in this list originate from one sample, sequenced in a study of blood T cell repertoires in COVID-19 (dated by TCRdb to 2018 to 2020). The receptor library was made with the immunoSEQ multiplex PCR assay. The table comes from immuneACCESS by way of TCRdb, which keeps in-frame sequences with V and J called. Part of the clones is missing from these tables; in studies checked, under half for an unresolved V gene and the rest for unknown reasons. Recorded for this sample are 200,000 to 300,000 clones; over 80% of them occurred a single time. The ten largest clones capture roughly 5% of the sample. Sequencing was carried out using peripheral blood. These TCRs come from a human donor in a cohort sampled during active COVID-19.

The DNA of the CDR3 is TGTGCCAGAAGCTTAGCCCCGGGTCCTCTTGGGAATGAGCAGTTCTTC. Encoded protein: CARSLAPGPLGNEQFF. The chain has TRBV7-5 and TRBJ2-1; whether TRBD2, the table's D call, matches the DNA was not checked. TRBV7-5 is marked as a pseudogene. The CDR3 length is 16 residues.

This rearrangement joins TRBV9 to TRBJ2-1; TRBD2 matches at 8 bases. CDR3 size: 16 residues. Trimming removed 4 bases from V and 8 bases from J; junction bases left unmatched: 14. From germline, CDR1 is SGDLS and CDR2 YYNGEE. Here the CDR3 reads CASSPRAGGARYEQFF. Here the CDR3 DNA reads TGTGCCAGCAGCCCAAGAGCCGGGGGGGCCCGATATGAGCAGTTCTTC.

The chain combines TRBV5-4 with TRBJ2-7; 10 bases are shared with TRBD2. There are 16 residues in the CDR3. Trimming removed 0 bases from V and 5 bases from J; junction bases left unmatched: 8. The germline V gene encodes CDR1 SGHNT and CDR2 YYREEE (reference sequence). CDR3 region: CASSLALAGDIHEQYF. In DNA form, the CDR3 reads TGTGCCAGCAGCTTGGCCCTAGCGGGAGATATCCACGAGCAGTACTTC. The variable domain in full, completed from reference TRBV5-4 and TRBJ2-7, reads ETGVTQSPTHLIKTRGQQVTLRCSSQSGHNTVSWYQQALGQGPQFIFQYYREEENGRGNFPPRFSGLQFPNYSSELNVNALELDDSALYLCASSLALAGDIHEQYFGPGTRLTVT.

V gene TRBV19 combines with J gene TRBJ1-5, with D hard to call. The germline V gene encodes CDR1 LNHDA and CDR2 SQIVND (reference sequence). The CDR3 contains 16 residues. Trimming cost V 1 base and J 0 bases, with 10 bases left between them. CDR3 sequence reads: CASSIGPRGSNQPQHF. CDR3 sequence (DNA): TGTGCCAGTAGTATAGGCCCGCGGGGTAGCAATCAGCCCCAGCATTTT. Supplemented by reference TRBV19 and TRBJ1-5, the full variable domain reads DGGITQSPKYLFRKEGQNVTLSCEQNLNHDAMYWYRQDPGQGLRLIYYSQIVNDFQKGDIAEGYSVSREKKESFPLTVTSAQKNPTAFYLCASSIGPRGSNQPQHFGDGTRLSIL.

This clone was recorded at least ten times. V is TRBV3-1 (or the pseudogene TRBV3-2) and J is TRBJ1-5; TRBD1 matches at 7 bases. The CDR3 contains 15 residues. The V gene's germline CDR1 is LGHDT and CDR2 YNNKEL (reference sequence). After removal of 4 bases from V and 0 bases from J, the junction contained 3 bases not matched to a gene. CDR3 region: CASSRDRDSNQPQHF. The CDR3 coding sequence is TGTGCCAGCAGCCGTGACAGGGATAGCAATCAGCCCCAGCATTTT.

V usage is TRBV5-1 and J usage is TRBJ2-7, with D possibly TRBD1 on 5 matching bases. Trimming shortened V by 5 bases and J by 3 bases, and 12 bases separated the two germline ends. The germline gives CDR1 SGHRS, CDR2 YFSETQ. This CDR3 has 13 residues. CDR3 residues: CASREGASYEQYF. CDR3 sequence (DNA): TGCGCCAGCAGGGAAGGGGCTAGCTACGAGCAGTACTTC.

The chain recombines TRBV30 with TRBJ2-2; D ambiguous. The CDR3 is 11 amino acids. V was cut by 0 bases and J by 8 bases, with 4 bases left in between. Germline assignment: CDR1 GTSNPN and CDR2 SVGIG (reference sequence). The CDR3 loop reads CAWSVRGELFF. The CDR3 DNA reads as TGTGCCTGGAGTGTGAGGGGGGAGCTGTTTTTT.

DNA for the CDR3: TGTGCCAGTAGTACACGGGGTAGCGGGGGATACAATGAGCAGTTCTTC. Its protein product is CASSTRGSGGYNEQFF. The chain recombines TRBV19 with TRBJ2-1, with 9 bases lining up with TRBD2. The germline V gene encodes CDR1 LNHDA and CDR2 SQIVND (reference sequence). CDR3 length: 16 residues. V shed 4 bases, J shed 4 bases, and the junction held 8 bases outside the gene matches.

J is TRBJ2-5 and V is TRBV5-1; 8 bases match TRBD1. This CDR3 is 15 amino acids long. The junction had 12 bases not matched to a gene; V was cut back by 5 bases and J by 6 bases. The germline V gene has CDR1 SGHRS and CDR2 YFSETQ. The CDR3, as DNA: TGCGCCAGCAGTAGCGTACCGGGACAGGAAAAGACCCAGTACTTC. Translating gives CASSSVPGQEKTQYF.

V and J are TRBV18 and TRBJ2-1, with 12 bases lining up with TRBD2. The trim removed 2 bases at V and 6 bases at J, leaving 5 bases unmatched. Germline V gives CDR1 KGHSH, CDR2 LQKENI. This CDR3 has 16 amino acids. The CDR3 loop reads CASSPTLAGGPNEQFF. CDR3 bases: TGTGCCAGCTCACCAACCCTAGCGGGAGGGCCCAATGAGCAGTTCTTC.

This sequence joins TRBV27 and TRBJ2-1; D uncertain. This CDR3 region has 13 residues. Germline V gives CDR1 MNHEY, CDR2 SMNVEV (reference sequence). The V and J ends lost 3 bases and 4 bases respectively, with 7 bases between them. DNA of the CDR3: TGTGCCAGCAGTTTGTCGTTTTACAATGAGCAGTTCTTC. Its translation: CASSLSFYNEQFF.

The chain is built from TRBV19 and TRBJ2-4, with D possibly being TRBD2 (6 bases). The ends were cut back, 9 bases at V and 0 bases at J, with 21 bases in the middle. Germline V CDR1 and CDR2: LNHDA, SQIVND (reference sequence). The CDR3 is made up of 17 amino acids. In DNA, the CDR3 is TGTGCCAGCTCCGCCTTGTGGGGGGACCCAGCCAAAAACATTCAGTACTTC. Its translation is CASSALWGDPAKNIQYF.

The V gene is TRBV5-4, the J gene TRBJ2-7, with TRBD2 matching 10 bases. From germline, CDR1 is SGHNT and CDR2 YYREEE (reference sequence). With 2 bases clipped from V and 2 bases from J, the junction kept 4 bases outside the gene matches. CDR3 length: 15 amino acids. The CDR3 sequence: CASSLGTSATYEQYF. The CDR3 DNA follows: TGTGCCAGCAGCTTAGGGACTAGCGCTACCTACGAGCAGTACTTC.

The V call is TRBV18, the J call TRBJ2-7, with 7 positions matching TRBD1. This CDR3 comprises 13 residues. The V gene end was trimmed by 8 bases and the J gene end by 7 bases; junction bases not matched to a gene: 11. Germline V CDR1 and CDR2: KGHSH, LQKENI. This CDR3 reads CASTGQSKEEQYF. The CDR3 region has the DNA TGTGCCAGCACGGGACAGAGTAAGGAAGAGCAGTACTTC.

The chain combines TRBV13 with TRBJ2-1, with 12 bases matching TRBD2. V lost 5 bases to trimming and J lost 1 base; unmatched junction nucleotides: 9. The CDR3 spans 18 residues. Germline values: CDR1 PRHDT, CDR2 FYEKMQ (reference sequence). The CDR3 here is CASSQLAGGLISYNEQFF. CDR3 DNA sequence: TGTGCCAGCAGCCAACTAGCGGGGGGCTTGATATCCTACAATGAGCAGTTCTTC.

The chain employs TRBV10-1 and TRBJ2-7, with 8 bases fitting TRBD1. After removal of 7 bases from V and 6 bases from J, the junction contained 8 bases not matched to a gene. This CDR3 spans 13 amino acids. Germline CDR1 reads WNHNN; CDR2 reads SYGVQD (reference sequence). CDR3 loop: CASKSQGASEQYF. CDR3 DNA sequence: TGCGCCAGCAAATCGCAGGGGGCTTCCGAGCAGTACTTC.

The rearrangement uses TRBV18 and TRBJ1-2; D may be TRBD1 (6 bases). Germline assignment: CDR1 KGHSH and CDR2 LQKENI. The CDR3 is 13 amino acids. Trimming removed 4 bases from V and 6 bases from J, with 12 bases in between. The chain's CDR3 is CASSLGQSDGYTF. DNA of the CDR3: TGTGCCAGCTCACTTGGACAGAGTGATGGCTACACCTTC.

The chain couples TRBV5-1 to TRBJ2-1, with TRBD1 identical over 10 bases. This CDR3 region has 15 residues. CDR1 is SGHRS, CDR2 YFSETQ, per germline. The V segment lost 7 bases and the J segment 10 bases; nucleotides outside the gene matches: 14. CDR3 region: CASGPGQGISNEQFF. The DNA for the CDR3 is TGCGCCAGCGGACCGGGACAGGGGATTTCCAACGAGCAGTTCTTC.

CDR3 in amino acids: CASRVDFVDHTQYF. CDR3 nucleotides: TGTGCCAGCAGGGTGGACTTTGTCGATCATACGCAGTATTTT. This chain uses TRBV2 with TRBJ2-3, with a possible D match to TRBD2 (5 bases). This CDR3 contains 14 residues. V shed 6 bases and J shed 7 bases, with 17 bases lying between them. Looked up from germline, CDR1 is SNHLY and CDR2 is FYNNEI.

This rearrangement joins TRBV12-3 or TRBV12-4 to TRBJ2-7; the D gene is possibly TRBD2 (7 bases). Trimming took off 6 bases at V and 9 bases at J, with 12 bases between the two ends. This CDR3 is built from 11 residues. The DNA of the CDR3 is TGTGCCAGCAGCCGGAGGGGGGGGCAGTACTTC. As protein: CASSRRGGQYF.

This clone was detected once. This chain uses TRBV7-9 with TRBJ2-3; a possible D gene is TRBD2 (5 bases). The germline V and J ends were trimmed by 3 bases and 4 bases, with 11 bases remaining between them. Germline values: CDR1 SEHNR, CDR2 FQNEAQ (reference sequence). This CDR3 is built from 14 residues. CDR3 residues: CASSFTGYADTQYF. CDR3 in DNA: TGTGCCAGCAGCTTTACGGGGTACGCAGATACGCAGTATTTT.

The rearrangement links TRBV28 to TRBJ2-1, with TRBD1 matching over 8 bases. In germline, CDR1 is MDHEN, CDR2 SYDVKM. The CDR3 totals 16 residues. V gave up 1 base and J gave up 7 bases; unmatched junction bases: 9. CDR3 residues: CASSLFGRGRRNEQFF. CDR3 sequence (DNA): TGTGCCAGCAGTTTATTTGGCAGGGGGCGGCGGAATGAGCAGTTCTTC. Supplemented by reference TRBV28 and TRBJ2-1, the full variable domain reads DVKVTQSSRYLVKRTGEKVFLECVQDMDHENMFWYRQDPGLGLRLIYFSYDVKMKEKGDIPEGYSVSREKKERFSLILESASTNQTSMYLCASSLFGRGRRNEQFFGPGTRLTVL.

J is TRBJ2-7 and V is TRBV29-1; D might be TRBD1 (6 bases). This CDR3 is 13 amino acids long. Trimming took off 2 bases at V and 6 bases at J, with 14 bases between the two ends. CDR1 and CDR2 (germline): SQVTM, ANQGSEA. The CDR3 sequence: CSVEKGRGTEQYF. The CDR3 DNA sequence: TGCAGCGTTGAAAAGGGCAGGGGAACCGAGCAGTACTTC.

The rearrangement links TRBV27 to TRBJ2-1; 8 bases fit TRBD2. V shed 5 bases and J 7 bases; nucleotides not matched to a gene: 13. The germline CDR1 and CDR2 sequences are MNHEY and SMNVEV (reference sequence). This CDR3 spans 16 amino acids. DNA for the CDR3: TGTGCCAGCAGTCGCCGAGCGGGAGTAACGAGGAATGAGCAGTTCTTC. Its translation: CASSRRAGVTRNEQFF.

The chain employs TRBV5-4 and TRBJ2-5, with 7 positions matching TRBD2. This CDR3 region has 14 residues. The ends lost 3 bases at V and 5 bases at J; junction bases unmatched: 7. The germline V gene encodes CDR1 SGHNT and CDR2 YYREEE (reference sequence). Written as DNA, the CDR3 is TGTGCCAGCAGCTCCTCCTGGGGGGGTGAGACCCAGTACTTC. This translates into CASSSSWGGETQYF.

CDR3 sequence: CASSAAGGPGETQYF. The CDR3, as DNA: TGTGCCAGCAGCGCAGCGGGAGGGCCCGGAGAGACCCAGTACTTC. The chain joins TRBV9 to TRBJ2-5; TRBD2 matches at 10 bases. This CDR3 is built from 15 residues. CDR1 is SGDLS and CDR2 is YYNGEE in the germline V gene. V trimming: 3 bases; J trimming: 4 bases; junction bases outside the gene matches: 6.

The chain carries TRBV7-3 and TRBJ2-1; TRBD1 is a possible D gene (6 bases). Trimming shortened V by 5 bases and J by 3 bases, and 11 bases separated the two germline ends. This CDR3 is built from 14 residues. Germline assignment: CDR1 SGHTA and CDR2 FQGTGA. CDR3 DNA: TGTGCCAGCAGCGCCGGGACAAGCTACAATGAGCAGTTCTTC. Amino acids: CASSAGTSYNEQFF.